A single sample gave rise to the 14 T cell receptor beta chains below, sequenced in a study of T cell responses to AZD1222 COVID-19 vaccine. Sequencing used immunoSEQ multiplex PCR; TCRdb keeps in-frame clones, though not all of them. The table lists just under 90,000 clones, over 75% of them singletons. The specimen was peripheral blood, collected on day 0 of AZD1222 vaccination. The receptors shown here come from an adult in good health.

J is TRBJ1-5 and V is TRBV27; 7 nucleotides agree with TRBD1. J was trimmed by 1 base and V by 2 bases; bases with no gene match: 11. This CDR3 contains 18 residues. Germline V CDR1 and CDR2: MNHEY, SMNVEV (reference sequence). The CDR3 DNA sequence: TGTGCCAGCAGTTTACAGGGGGGGCAATGGGCGAGCAATCAGCCCCAGCATTTT. It codes for CASSLQGGQWASNQPQHF.

The V call is TRBV7-9, the J call TRBJ1-6, with 7 bases lining up with TRBD1. The junction had 0 bases not matched to a gene; V was cut back by 1 base and J by 3 bases. In germline, CDR1 is SEHNR, CDR2 FQNEAQ (reference sequence). The CDR3 contains 15 residues. In DNA form, the CDR3 reads TGTGCCAGCAGCTTAGGACAGGGCTATAATTCACCCCTCCACTTT. Translated: CASSLGQGYNSPLHF.

The chain recombines TRBV6-2 or TRBV6-3 with TRBJ2-7; possibly TRBD1 for D (6 bases). This CDR3 region has 15 residues. CDR1 MNHEY and CDR2 SVGEGT come from the germline V gene. Trimming pared 4 bases from V and 3 bases from J, leaving 16 bases between. Here the CDR3 DNA reads TGTGCCAGCAGTTCGATCCGGGACATCCTCTACGAGCAGTACTTC. Its protein is CASSSIRDILYEQYF.

This clone was seen a single time. The J gene is TRBJ2-3, the V gene TRBV7-9; TRBD2 matches 8 bases. The CDR3 has 15 residues. With V trimmed by 1 base and J by 7 bases, 7 bases remained unmatched. Germline V gene data show CDR1 as SEHNR and CDR2 as FQNEAQ (reference sequence). This chain's CDR3 is CASSLVQREIYTQYF. The DNA for the CDR3 is TGTGCCAGCAGCTTAGTACAGCGGGAGATATATACGCAGTATTTT.

This chain uses TRBV18 with TRBJ1-6, with 10 positions matching TRBD1. The J segment lost 9 bases and the V segment lost 3 bases, leaving 17 bases of the junction unmatched. From germline, CDR1 is KGHSH and CDR2 LQKENI. The CDR3 covers 19 residues. The DNA of the CDR3 is TGTGCCAGCTCACCCACACCGTTGCAGGGGACAGGGGATTTTTCACCCCTCCACTTT. The encoded protein is CASSPTPLQGTGDFSPLHF.

The J gene is TRBJ1-1, the V gene TRBV7-8, with D uncertain. CDR3 length: 14 amino acids. V dropped 3 bases and J dropped 1 base, with 9 bases sitting between them. Germline V CDR1 and CDR2: SGHVS, FQNEAQ. In DNA, the CDR3 is TGTGCCAGCAGCTTGCTAACAAAGAACACTGAAGCTTTCTTT. This gives the protein CASSLLTKNTEAFF.

V is TRBV7-3 and J is TRBJ2-2; D could derive from TRBD1 or TRBD2 (6 bases each). V lost 5 bases to trimming and J lost 5 bases, with 18 bases between them. Germline CDR1 SGHTA, CDR2 FQGTGA. The CDR3 is made up of 16 amino acids. In DNA form, the CDR3 reads TGTGCCAGCAGCCCAAGGGGGACTCTGTTAACCGGGGAGCTGTTTTTT. Translating gives CASSPRGTLLTGELFF.

V and J are TRBV19 and TRBJ2-7, with D perhaps matching TRBD2 (5 bases). V lost 5 bases to trimming and J lost 3 bases, with 11 bases between them. CDR1 and CDR2 from the germline V gene are LNHDA and SQIVND (reference sequence). CDR3 length equals 13 residues. The CDR3 bases are TGTGCCAGTAGTCAGGTACGGGGCTACGAGCAGTACTTC. This gives the protein CASSQVRGYEQYF. The whole variable domain, remainder taken from reference TRBV19 and TRBJ2-7, is DGGITQSPKYLFRKEGQNVTLSCEQNLNHDAMYWYRQDPGQGLRLIYYSQIVNDFQKGDIAEGYSVSREKKESFPLTVTSAQKNPTAFYLCASSQVRGYEQYFGPGTRLTVT.

The chain is built from TRBV11-2 and TRBJ2-5; D perhaps matches TRBD2 (7 bases). The CDR3 totals 16 residues. V lost 1 base and J lost 2, with 14 bases in between. In germline, CDR1 is SGHAT, CDR2 FQNNGV. The CDR3 bases are TGTGCCAGCAGCTTAGCCGGGGGGCTTGCACAAGAGACCCAGTACTTC. Protein sequence: CASSLAGGLAQETQYF.

The chain joins TRBV3-1 (or the pseudogene TRBV3-2) to TRBJ2-1; 14 bases agree with TRBD2. The germline CDR1 and CDR2 sequences are LGHDT and YNNKEL (reference sequence). The CDR3 extends over 17 amino acids. The V and J ends lost 0 bases and 9 bases, in that order; junction bases with no gene match: 7. CDR3 in amino acids: CASSQDPGLAGASEQFF. The DNA of the CDR3 is TGTGCCAGCAGCCAAGACCCGGGACTAGCGGGAGCTAGTGAGCAGTTCTTC.

V is TRBV28 and J is TRBJ2-7; 11 bases agree with TRBD1. The V gene's germline CDR1 is MDHEN and CDR2 SYDVKM. J gave up 0 bases and V 10 bases, and 11 bases lay outside the gene matches. This CDR3 contains 16 residues. The DNA of the CDR3 is TGTGCCACAAGGACAGGGGGCCTCTCATACTCCTACGAGCAGTACTTC. The encoded protein is CATRTGGLSYSYEQYF.

The chain combines TRBV14 with TRBJ2-2; D may be TRBD2 (6 bases). Germline CDR1 reads SGHDN; CDR2 reads FVKESK. The CDR3 contains 13 residues. Trimming left V 6 bases short and J 5 bases short, with 10 bases between. Written as DNA, the CDR3 is TGTGCCAGCAGGAGTAGCGGTACCGGGGAGCTGTTTTTT. Its protein is CASRSSGTGELFF.

The genes are TRBV9 and TRBJ1-2; D ambiguous. The V end lost 0 bases, the J end lost 3 bases, and 12 bases lay between the germline ends. This CDR3 has 15 residues. From germline, CDR1 is SGDLS and CDR2 YYNGEE. The CDR3 DNA sequence: TGTGCCAGCAGCGTAGCAGAGGGAGTAGACTATGGCTACACCTTC. It codes for CASSVAEGVDYGYTF.

The V gene is TRBV6-1, the J gene TRBJ2-5; D uncertain. This CDR3 is built from 14 residues. Trimming took off 2 bases at V and 0 bases at J, with 7 bases between the two ends. Germline V CDR1 and CDR2: MNHNS, SASEGT. CDR3 coding DNA: TGTGCCAGCAGTGAAATAGGGAACCAAGAGACCCAGTACTTC. Translating gives CASSEIGNQETQYF.